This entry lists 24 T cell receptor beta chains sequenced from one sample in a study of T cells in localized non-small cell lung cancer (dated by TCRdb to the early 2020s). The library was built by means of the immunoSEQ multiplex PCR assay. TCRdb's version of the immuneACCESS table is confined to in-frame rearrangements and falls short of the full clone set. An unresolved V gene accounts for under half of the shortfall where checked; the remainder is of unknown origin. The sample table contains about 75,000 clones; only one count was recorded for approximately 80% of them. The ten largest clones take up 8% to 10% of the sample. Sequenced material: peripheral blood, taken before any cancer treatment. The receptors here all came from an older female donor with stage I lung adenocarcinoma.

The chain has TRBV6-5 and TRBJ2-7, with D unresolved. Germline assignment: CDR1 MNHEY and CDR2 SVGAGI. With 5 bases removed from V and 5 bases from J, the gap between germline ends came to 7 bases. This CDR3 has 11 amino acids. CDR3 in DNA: TGTGCCAGCAGTAACTTCCACGAGCAGTACTTC. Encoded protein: CASSNFHEQYF.

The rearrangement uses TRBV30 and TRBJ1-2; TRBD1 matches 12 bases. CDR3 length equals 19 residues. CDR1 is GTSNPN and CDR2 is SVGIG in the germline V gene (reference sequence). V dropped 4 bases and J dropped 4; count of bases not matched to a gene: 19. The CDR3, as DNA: TGTGCCTGGACCAACAGACGTAGGGACAGGGGGCGCGGGAGCTATGGCTACACCTTC. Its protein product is CAWTNRRRDRGRGSYGYTF. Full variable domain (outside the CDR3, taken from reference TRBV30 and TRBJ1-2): SQTIHQWPATLVQPVGSPLSLECTVEGTSNPNLYWYRQAAGRGLQLLFYSVGIGQISSEVPQNLSASRPQDRQFILSSKKLLLSDSGFYLCAWTNRRRDRGRGSYGYTFGSGTRLTVV.

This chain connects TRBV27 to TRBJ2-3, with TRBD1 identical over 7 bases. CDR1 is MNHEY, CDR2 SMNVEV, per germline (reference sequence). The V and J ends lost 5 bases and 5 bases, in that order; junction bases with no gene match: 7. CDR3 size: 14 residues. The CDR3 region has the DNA TGTGCCAGCAGTCGCCGGGACAGTTTAGATACGCAGTATTTT. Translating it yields CASSRRDSLDTQYF.

CDR3 nucleotide sequence: TGCGCCAGCAGAATACAGCAGGGCCACGGGGAGCTGTTTTTT. It is translated as CASRIQQGHGELFF. The chain is built from TRBV10-2 and TRBJ2-2; perhaps TRBD1 as D (5 bases). Trimming took 6 bases from V and 7 from J, leaving 15 bases between them. Germline V gene data show CDR1 as WSHSY and CDR2 as SAAADI. The CDR3 has 14 residues.

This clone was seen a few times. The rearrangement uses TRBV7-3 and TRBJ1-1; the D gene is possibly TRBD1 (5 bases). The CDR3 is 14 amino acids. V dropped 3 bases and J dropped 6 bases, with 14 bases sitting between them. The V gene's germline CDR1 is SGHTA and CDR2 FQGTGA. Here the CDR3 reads CASSFRSWGPEAFF. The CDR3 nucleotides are TGTGCCAGCAGCTTCCGAAGTTGGGGCCCTGAAGCTTTCTTT.

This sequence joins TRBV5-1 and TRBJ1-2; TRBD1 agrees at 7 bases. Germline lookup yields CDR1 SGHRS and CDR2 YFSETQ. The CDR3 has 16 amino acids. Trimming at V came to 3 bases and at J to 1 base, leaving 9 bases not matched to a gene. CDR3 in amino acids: CASSSGLTGVNYGYTF. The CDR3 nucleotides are TGCGCCAGCAGCTCTGGCCTAACAGGGGTTAACTATGGCTACACCTTC. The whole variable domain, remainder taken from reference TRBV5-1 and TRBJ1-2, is KAGVTQTPRYLIKTRGQQVTLSCSPISGHRSVSWYQQTPGQGLQFLFEYFSETQRNKGNFPGRFSGRQFSNSRSEMNVSTLELGDSALYLCASSSGLTGVNYGYTFGSGTRLTVV.

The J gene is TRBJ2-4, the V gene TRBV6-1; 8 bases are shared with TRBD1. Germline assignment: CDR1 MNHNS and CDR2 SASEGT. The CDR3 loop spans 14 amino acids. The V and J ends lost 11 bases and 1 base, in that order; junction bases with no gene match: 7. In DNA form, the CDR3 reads TGTGCCGTGGCCAGGGGGCCTGCCAAAAACATTCAGTACTTC. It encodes CAVARGPAKNIQYF.

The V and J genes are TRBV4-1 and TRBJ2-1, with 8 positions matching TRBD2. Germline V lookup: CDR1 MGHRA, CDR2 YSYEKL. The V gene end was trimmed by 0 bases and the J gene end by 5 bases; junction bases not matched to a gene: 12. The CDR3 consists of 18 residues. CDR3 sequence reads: CASSQDLRGVAGNNEQFF. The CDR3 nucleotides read TGCGCCAGCAGCCAAGATCTCAGGGGAGTAGCGGGGAACAATGAGCAGTTCTTC.

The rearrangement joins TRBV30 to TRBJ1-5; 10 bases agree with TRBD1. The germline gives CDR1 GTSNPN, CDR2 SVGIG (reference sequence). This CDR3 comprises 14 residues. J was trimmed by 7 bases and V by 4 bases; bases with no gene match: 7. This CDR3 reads CAWKTGGAGQPQHF. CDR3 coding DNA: TGTGCCTGGAAGACAGGGGGCGCAGGACAGCCCCAGCATTTT.

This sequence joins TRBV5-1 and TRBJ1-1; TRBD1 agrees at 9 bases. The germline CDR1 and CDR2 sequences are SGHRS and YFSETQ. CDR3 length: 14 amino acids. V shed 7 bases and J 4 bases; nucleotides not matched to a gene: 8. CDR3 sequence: CASDRTGAGTEAFF. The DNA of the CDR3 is TGCGCCAGCGACCGGACAGGGGCCGGCACTGAAGCTTTCTTT.

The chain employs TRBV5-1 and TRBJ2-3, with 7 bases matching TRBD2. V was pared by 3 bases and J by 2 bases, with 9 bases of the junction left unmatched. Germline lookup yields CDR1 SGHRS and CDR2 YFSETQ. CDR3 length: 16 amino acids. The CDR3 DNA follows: TGCGCCAGCAGCTCTCCCCCCGGGACTACCACAGATACGCAGTATTTT. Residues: CASSSPPGTTTDTQYF.

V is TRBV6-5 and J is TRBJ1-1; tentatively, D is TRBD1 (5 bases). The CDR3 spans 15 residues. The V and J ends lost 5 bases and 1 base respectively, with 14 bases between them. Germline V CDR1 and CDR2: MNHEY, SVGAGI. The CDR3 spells CASSPMGPQNTEAFF. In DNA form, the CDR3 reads TGTGCCAGCAGTCCCATGGGGCCACAGAACACTGAAGCTTTCTTT.

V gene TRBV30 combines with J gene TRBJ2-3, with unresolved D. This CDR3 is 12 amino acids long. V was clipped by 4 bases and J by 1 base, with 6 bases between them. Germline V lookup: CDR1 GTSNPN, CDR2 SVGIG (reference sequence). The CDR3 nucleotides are TGTGCCTGGAATGCGGGCACAGATACGCAGTATTTT. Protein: CAWNAGTDTQYF.

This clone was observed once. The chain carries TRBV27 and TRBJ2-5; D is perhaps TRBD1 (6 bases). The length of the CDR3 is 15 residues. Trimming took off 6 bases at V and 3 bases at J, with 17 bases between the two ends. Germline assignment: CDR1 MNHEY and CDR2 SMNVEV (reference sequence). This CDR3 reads CASSILRRGKETQYF. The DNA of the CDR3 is TGTGCCAGCAGCATTCTTCGCAGGGGCAAAGAGACCCAGTACTTC.

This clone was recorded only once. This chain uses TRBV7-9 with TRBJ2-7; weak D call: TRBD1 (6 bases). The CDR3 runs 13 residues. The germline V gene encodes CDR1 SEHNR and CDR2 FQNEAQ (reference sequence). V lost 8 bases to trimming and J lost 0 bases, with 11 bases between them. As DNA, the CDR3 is TGTGCCAGCTCCGACAGGAACTCCTACGAGCAGTACTTC. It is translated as CASSDRNSYEQYF.

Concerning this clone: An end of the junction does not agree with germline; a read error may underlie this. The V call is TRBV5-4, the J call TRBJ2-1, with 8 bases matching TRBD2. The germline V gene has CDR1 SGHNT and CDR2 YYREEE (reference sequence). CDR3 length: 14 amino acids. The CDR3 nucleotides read TGTGCCAGCGGCTTAGCGGGACTCTACAATGAGCAGTTCTTC. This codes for CASGLAGLYNEQFF.

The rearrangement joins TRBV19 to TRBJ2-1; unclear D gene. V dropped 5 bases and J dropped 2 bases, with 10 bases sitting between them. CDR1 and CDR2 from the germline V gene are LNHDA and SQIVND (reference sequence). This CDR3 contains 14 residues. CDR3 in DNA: TGTGCCAGTAGTTCTAGAGGAGCCTACAATGAGCAGTTCTTC. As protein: CASSSRGAYNEQFF.

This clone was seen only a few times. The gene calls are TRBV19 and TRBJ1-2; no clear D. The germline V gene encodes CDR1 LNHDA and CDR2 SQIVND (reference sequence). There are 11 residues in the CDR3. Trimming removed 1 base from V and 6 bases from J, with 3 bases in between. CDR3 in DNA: TGTGCCAGTAGTATAGGGCATGGCTACACCTTC. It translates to CASSIGHGYTF.

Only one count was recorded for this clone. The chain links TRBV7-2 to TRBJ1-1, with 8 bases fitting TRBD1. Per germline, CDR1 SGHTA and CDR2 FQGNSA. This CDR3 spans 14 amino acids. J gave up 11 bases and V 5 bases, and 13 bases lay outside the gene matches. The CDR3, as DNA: TGTGCCAGCAGCCCAGGGGGCCAGGGGCAGAAGGCTTTCTTT. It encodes CASSPGGQGQKAFF.

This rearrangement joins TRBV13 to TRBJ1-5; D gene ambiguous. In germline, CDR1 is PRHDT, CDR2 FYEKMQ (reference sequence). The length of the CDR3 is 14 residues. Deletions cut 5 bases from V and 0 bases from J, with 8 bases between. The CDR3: CASSATGSNQPQHF. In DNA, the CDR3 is TGTGCCAGCAGCGCCACGGGTAGCAATCAGCCCCAGCATTTT.

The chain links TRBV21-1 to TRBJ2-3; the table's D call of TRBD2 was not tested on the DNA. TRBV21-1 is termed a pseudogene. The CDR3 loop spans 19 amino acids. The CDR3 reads CASSKEGNGGVTSTDTQYF. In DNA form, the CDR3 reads TGTGCCAGCAGCAAAGAAGGAAACGGGGGGGTAACTAGCACAGATACGCAGTATTTT.

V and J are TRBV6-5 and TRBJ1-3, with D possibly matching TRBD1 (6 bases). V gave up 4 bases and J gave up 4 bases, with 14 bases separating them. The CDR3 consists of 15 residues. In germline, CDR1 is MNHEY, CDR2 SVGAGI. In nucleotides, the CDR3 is TGTGCCAGCAGTTCCGTGGGGGCGCGAGGAAACACCATATATTTT. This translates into CASSSVGARGNTIYF.

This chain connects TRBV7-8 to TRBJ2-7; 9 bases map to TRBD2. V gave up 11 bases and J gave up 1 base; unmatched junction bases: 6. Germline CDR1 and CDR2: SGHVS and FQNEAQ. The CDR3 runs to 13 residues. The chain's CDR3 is CAGASGISYEQYF. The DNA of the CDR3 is TGTGCCGGGGCTAGCGGGATTTCCTACGAGCAGTACTTC. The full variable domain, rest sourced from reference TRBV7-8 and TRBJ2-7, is GAGVSQSPRYKVAKRGQDVALRCDPISGHVSLFWYQQALGQGPEFLTYFQNEAQLDKSGLPSDRFFAERPEGSVSTLKIQRTQQEDSAVYLCAGASGISYEQYFGPGTRLTVT.

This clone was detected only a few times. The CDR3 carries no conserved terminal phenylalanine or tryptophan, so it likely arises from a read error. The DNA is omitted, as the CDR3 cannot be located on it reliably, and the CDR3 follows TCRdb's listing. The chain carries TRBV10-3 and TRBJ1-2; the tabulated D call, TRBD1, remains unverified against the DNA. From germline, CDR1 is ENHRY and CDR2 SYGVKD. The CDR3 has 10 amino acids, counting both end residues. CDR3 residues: CAISESRTGG.